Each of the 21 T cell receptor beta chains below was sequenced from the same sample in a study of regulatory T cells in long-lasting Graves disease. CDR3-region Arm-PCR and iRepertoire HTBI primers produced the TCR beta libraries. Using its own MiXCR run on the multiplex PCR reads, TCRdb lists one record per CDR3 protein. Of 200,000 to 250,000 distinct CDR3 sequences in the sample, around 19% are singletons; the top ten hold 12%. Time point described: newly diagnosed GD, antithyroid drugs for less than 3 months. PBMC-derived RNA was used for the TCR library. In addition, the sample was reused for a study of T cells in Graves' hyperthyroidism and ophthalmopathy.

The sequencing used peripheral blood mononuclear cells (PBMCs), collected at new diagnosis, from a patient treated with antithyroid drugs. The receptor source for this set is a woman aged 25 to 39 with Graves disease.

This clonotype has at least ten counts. The CDR3 bases are TGCGCCAGCAGAGGTGGGGGGACTGAAGCTTTCTTT. Its protein product is CASRGGGTEAFF. The rearrangement joins TRBV5-1 to TRBJ1-1; maybe TRBD1 (5 bases). The germline gives CDR1 SGHRS, CDR2 YFSETQ. The ends were cut back, 5 bases at V and 5 bases at J, with 10 bases in the middle. This CDR3 is built from 12 residues.

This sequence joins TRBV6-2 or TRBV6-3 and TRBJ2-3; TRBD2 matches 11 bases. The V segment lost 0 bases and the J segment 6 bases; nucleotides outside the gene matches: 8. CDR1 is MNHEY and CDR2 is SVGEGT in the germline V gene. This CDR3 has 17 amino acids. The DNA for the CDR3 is TGTGCCAGCAGTTACTCTCTCCTAGCGGGAGGTTTGGATACGCAGTATTTT. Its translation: CASSYSLLAGGLDTQYF.

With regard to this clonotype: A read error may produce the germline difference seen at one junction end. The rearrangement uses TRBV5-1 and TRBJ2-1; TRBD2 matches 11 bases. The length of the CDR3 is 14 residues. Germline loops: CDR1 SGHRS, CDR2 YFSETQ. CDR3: CASSIAGGHYEQLF. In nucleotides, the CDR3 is TGCGCCAGCAGCATAGCGGGAGGGCACTATGAGCAGTTGTTC.

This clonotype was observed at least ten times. CDR3 bases: TGTGCCAGCAGCCATGACAGGGAGCAGTACTTC. Translated, it gives CASSHDREQYF. The rearrangement links TRBV7-6 to TRBJ2-7; tentative D call: TRBD1 (6 bases). The ends were cut back, 5 bases at V and 7 bases at J, with 9 bases in the middle. The germline V gene has CDR1 SGHVS and CDR2 FNYEAQ. The CDR3 runs 11 residues.

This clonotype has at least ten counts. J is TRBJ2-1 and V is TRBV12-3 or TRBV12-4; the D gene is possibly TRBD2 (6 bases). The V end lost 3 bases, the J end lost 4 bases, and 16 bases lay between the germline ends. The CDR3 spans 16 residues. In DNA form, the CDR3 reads TGTGCCAGCAGTTTTGGGCGGGGAGCCTCTTACAATGAGCAGTTCTTC. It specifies CASSFGRGASYNEQFF.

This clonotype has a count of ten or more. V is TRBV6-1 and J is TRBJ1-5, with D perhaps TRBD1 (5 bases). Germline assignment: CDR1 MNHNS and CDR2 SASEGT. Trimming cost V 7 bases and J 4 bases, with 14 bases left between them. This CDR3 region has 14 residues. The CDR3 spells CASTGRQLNQPQHF. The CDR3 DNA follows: TGTGCCAGCACCGGTAGACAGTTGAATCAGCCCCAGCATTTT.

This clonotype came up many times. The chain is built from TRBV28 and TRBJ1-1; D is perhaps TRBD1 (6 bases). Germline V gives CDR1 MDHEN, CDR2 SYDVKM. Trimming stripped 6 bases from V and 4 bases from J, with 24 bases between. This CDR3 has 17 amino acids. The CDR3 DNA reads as TGTGCCAGCAGACGATCGGGACAAATGATAAGGGGCACTGAAGCTTTCTTT. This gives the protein CASRRSGQMIRGTEAFF. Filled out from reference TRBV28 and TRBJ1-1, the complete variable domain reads DVKVTQSSRYLVKRTGEKVFLECVQDMDHENMFWYRQDPGLGLRLIYFSYDVKMKEKGDIPEGYSVSREKKERFSLILESASTNQTSMYLCASRRSGQMIRGTEAFFGQGTRLTVV.

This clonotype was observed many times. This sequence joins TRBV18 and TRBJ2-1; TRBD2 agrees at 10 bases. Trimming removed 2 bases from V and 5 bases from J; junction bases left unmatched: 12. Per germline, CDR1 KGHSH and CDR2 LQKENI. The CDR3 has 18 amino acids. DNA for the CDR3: TGTGCCAGCTCACCAGCGCTAGCGGGAGTTAAGGGCAACAATGAGCAGTTCTTC. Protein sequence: CASSPALAGVKGNNEQFF.

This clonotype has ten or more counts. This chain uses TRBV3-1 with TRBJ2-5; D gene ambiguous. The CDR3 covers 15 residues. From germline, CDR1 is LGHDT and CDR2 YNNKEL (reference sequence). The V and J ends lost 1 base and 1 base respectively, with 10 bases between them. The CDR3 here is CASSQGVGIQETQYF. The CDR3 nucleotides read TGTGCCAGCAGCCAAGGGGTAGGGATCCAAGAGACCCAGTACTTC.

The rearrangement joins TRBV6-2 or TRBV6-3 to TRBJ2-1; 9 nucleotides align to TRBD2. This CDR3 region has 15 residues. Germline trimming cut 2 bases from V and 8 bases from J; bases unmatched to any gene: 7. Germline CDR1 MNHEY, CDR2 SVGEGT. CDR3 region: CASSYERGEYYEQFF. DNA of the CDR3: TGTGCCAGCAGTTACGAGCGGGGGGAGTATTATGAGCAGTTCTTC.

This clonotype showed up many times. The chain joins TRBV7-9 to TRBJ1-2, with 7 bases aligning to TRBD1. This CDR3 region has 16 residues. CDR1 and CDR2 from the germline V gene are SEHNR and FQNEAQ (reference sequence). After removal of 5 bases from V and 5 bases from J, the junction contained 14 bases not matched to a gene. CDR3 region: CASSQNPVGTEYGYTF. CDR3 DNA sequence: TGTGCCAGCAGCCAAAATCCCGTAGGGACAGAGTATGGCTACACCTTC.

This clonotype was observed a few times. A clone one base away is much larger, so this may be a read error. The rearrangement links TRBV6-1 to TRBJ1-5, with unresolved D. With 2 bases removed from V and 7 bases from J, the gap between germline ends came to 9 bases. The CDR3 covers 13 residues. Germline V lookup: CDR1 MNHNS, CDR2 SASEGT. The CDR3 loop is CASSENPCQPQHF. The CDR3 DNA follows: TGTGCCAGCAGTGAAAATCCATGCCAGCCCCAGCATTTT.

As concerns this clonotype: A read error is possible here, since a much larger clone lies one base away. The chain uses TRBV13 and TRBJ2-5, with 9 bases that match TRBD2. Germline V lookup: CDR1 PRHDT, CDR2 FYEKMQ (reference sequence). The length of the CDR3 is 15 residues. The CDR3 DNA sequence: TGTGCCAGCAGCTCTGGGACTAGCTTGCAAGAGGCCCAGTACTTC. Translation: CASSSGTSLQEAQYF.

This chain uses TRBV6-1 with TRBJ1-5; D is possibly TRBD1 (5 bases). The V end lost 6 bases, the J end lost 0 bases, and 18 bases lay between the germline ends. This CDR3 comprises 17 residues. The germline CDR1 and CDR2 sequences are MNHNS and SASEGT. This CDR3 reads CASRGVSRAYSNQPQHF. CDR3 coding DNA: TGTGCCAGCAGGGGGGTATCCAGGGCTTATAGCAATCAGCCCCAGCATTTT.

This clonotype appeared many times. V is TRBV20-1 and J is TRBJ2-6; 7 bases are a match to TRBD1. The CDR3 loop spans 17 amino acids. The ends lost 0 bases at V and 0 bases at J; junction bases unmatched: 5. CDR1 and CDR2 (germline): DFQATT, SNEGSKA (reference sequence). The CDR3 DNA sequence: TGCAGTGCTAGAGATAGGGACAGAGTCTCTGGGGCCAACGTCCTGACTTTC. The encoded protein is CSARDRDRVSGANVLTF.

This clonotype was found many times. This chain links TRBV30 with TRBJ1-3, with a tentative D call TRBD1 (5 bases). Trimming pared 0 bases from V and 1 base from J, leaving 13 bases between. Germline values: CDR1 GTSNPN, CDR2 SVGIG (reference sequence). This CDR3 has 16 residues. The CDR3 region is CAWSVGGVVSGNTIYF. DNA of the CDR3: TGTGCCTGGAGTGTGGGGGGAGTCGTATCTGGAAACACCATATATTTT.

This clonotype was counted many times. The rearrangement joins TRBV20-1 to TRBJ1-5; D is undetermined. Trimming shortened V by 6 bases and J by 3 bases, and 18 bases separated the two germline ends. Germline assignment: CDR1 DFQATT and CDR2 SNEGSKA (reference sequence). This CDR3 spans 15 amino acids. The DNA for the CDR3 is TGCAGTGCGCAAGCCTCGGGCCGATCCAATCAGCCCCAGCATTTT. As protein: CSAQASGRSNQPQHF.

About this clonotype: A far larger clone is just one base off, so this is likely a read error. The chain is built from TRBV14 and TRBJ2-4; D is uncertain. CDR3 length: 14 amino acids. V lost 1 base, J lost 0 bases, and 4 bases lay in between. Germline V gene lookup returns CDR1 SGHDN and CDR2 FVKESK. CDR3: CASSQGIAKNIQYF. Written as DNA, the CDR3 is TGTGCCAGCAGCCAAGGTATAGCCAAAAACATTCAGTACTTC.

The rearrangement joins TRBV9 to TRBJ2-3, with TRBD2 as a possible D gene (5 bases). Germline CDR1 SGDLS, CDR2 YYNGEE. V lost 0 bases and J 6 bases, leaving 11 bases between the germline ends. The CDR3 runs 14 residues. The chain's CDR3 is CASSVGVSGDTQYF. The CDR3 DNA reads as TGTGCCAGCAGCGTAGGGGTAAGCGGTGATACGCAGTATTTT.

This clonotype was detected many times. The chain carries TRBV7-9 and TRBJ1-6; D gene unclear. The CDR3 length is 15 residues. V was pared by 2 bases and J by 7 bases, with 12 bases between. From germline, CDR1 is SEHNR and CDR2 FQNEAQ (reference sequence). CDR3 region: CASSLSGGGNSPLHF. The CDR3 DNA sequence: TGTGCCAGCAGCTTATCAGGTGGTGGGAATTCACCCCTCCACTTT.

The CDR3 reads CASIGSRGNMNTEAFF. The CDR3 DNA follows: TGTGCCTCCATAGGTTCCAGGGGTAACATGAACACTGAAGCTTTCTTT. The V and J genes are TRBV25-1 and TRBJ1-1, with D tentatively TRBD1 (6 bases). The V gene's germline CDR1 is MGHDK and CDR2 SYGVNS. The CDR3 has 16 amino acids. Trimming stripped 11 bases from V and 0 bases from J, with 22 bases between. The whole variable domain, filled in from reference TRBV25-1 and TRBJ1-1, reads EADIYQTPRYLVIGTGKKITLECSQTMGHDKMYWYQQDPGMELHLIHYSYGVNSTEKGDLSSESTVSRIRTEHFPLTLESARPSHTSQYLCASIGSRGNMNTEAFFGQGTRLTVV.